This T cell receptor beta chain is drawn from a study of blood T cell repertoires in COVID-19. The method was immunoSEQ multiplex PCR; TCRdb's version includes in-frame clones alone and lacks a portion of them. The sample contains nearly 350,000 clones, more than 75% of which appear only once. Germline CDR1 and CDR2: KGHDR and SFDVKD. There are 15 residues in the CDR3. V dropped 3 bases and J dropped 8; count of bases not matched to a gene: 2. The sequence derives from a woman aged 45-59 years with COVID-19, enrolled during active disease. Sequenced material: peripheral blood. The chain couples TRBV24-1 to TRBJ2-2, with 13 bases identical to TRBD2. The CDR3 DNA reads as TGTGCCACCAGTGATCGGACTAGCGGGAGAGGGGAGCTGTTTTTT. Amino acids: CATSDRTSGRGELFF.